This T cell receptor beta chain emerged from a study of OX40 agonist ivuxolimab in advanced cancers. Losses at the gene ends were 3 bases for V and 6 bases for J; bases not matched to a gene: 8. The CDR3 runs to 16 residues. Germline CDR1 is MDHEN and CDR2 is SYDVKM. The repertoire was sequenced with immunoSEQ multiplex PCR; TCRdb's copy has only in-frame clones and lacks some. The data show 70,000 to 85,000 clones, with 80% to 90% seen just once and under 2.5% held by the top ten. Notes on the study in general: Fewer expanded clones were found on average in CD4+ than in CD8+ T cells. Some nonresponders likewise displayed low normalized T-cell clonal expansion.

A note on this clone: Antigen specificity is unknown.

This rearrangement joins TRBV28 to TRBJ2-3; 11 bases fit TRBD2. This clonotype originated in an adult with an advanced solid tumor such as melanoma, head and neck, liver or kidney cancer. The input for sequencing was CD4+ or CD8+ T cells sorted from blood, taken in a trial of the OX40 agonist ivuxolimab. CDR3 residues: CASSFNSGGAQDTQYF. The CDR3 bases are TGTGCCAGCAGTTTTAATAGCGGGGGGGCCCAGGATACGCAGTATTTT.